These 7 T cell receptor beta chains share one sample of origin, sequenced in a study of blood T cell repertoires in COVID-19. Sequenced by immunoSEQ multiplex PCR; TCRdb stores in-frame clones only, minus some. The profile shows 160,000 or so clones, 80% of them singletons. The sequenced sample was peripheral blood. All receptors derive from a man between 65 and 85 years old with active or convalescent COVID-19.

This chain links TRBV30 with TRBJ1-1; no reliable D call. Germline-derived CDR1 and CDR2 are GTSNPN and SVGIG (reference sequence). V gave up 2 bases and J gave up 1 base, with 11 bases separating them. CDR3 size: 14 residues. The CDR3 DNA sequence: TGTGCCTGGAGTTCAGGACTGGGGAACACTGAAGCTTTCTTT. This translates into CAWSSGLGNTEAFF.

The rearrangement joins TRBV29-1 to TRBJ1-4; 7 bases are a match to TRBD1. Trimming cost V 3 bases and J 5 bases; bases outside gene matches: 6. The germline V gene has CDR1 SQVTM and CDR2 ANQGSEA. This CDR3 contains 14 residues. The CDR3 spells CSVEGQTGNEKLFF. As DNA, the CDR3 is TGCAGCGTTGAGGGACAGACAGGGAATGAAAAACTGTTTTTT.

The gene calls are TRBV7-2 and TRBJ1-1; 7 nucleotides line up with TRBD1. The ends lost 5 bases at V and 8 bases at J; junction bases unmatched: 8. Germline CDR1 SGHTA, CDR2 FQGNSA. This CDR3 spans 13 amino acids. CDR3 sequence (DNA): TGTGCCAGCAGCCGACAGGGTTTGATGGAAGCTTTCTTT. Encoded protein: CASSRQGLMEAFF.

The CDR3 sequence is CASTETEYEQYF. The CDR3, as DNA: TGTGCCAGCACCGAAACAGAGTACGAGCAGTACTTC. J is TRBJ2-7 and V is TRBV2; D ambiguous. The CDR3 has 12 amino acids. V lost 7 bases to trimming and J lost 4 bases, with 11 bases between them. Germline values: CDR1 SNHLY, CDR2 FYNNEI.

The chain links TRBV19 to TRBJ1-5, with 9 bases identical to TRBD1. V gave up 7 bases and J gave up 3 bases; unmatched junction bases: 10. The CDR3 runs to 16 residues. Per the germline V gene, CDR1 is LNHDA and CDR2 is SQIVND (reference sequence). CDR3 amino acids: CASKGLRTGDNQPQHF. CDR3 nucleotides: TGTGCCAGTAAAGGTTTAAGGACAGGGGACAATCAGCCCCAGCATTTT.

The CDR3 sequence: CASSFKEDGYTF. In DNA form, the CDR3 reads TGTGCCAGCAGCTTTAAGGAGGATGGCTACACCTTC. This rearrangement joins TRBV5-4 to TRBJ1-2; D gene uncertain. CDR1 and CDR2 (germline): SGHNT, YYREEE (reference sequence). V was pared by 2 bases and J by 6 bases, with 8 bases between. The CDR3 is made up of 12 amino acids.

This clone showed up just once. This CDR3 reads CASSEQGAFVSGEAFF. CDR3 sequence (DNA): TGTGCCAGCAGTGAACAAGGCGCATTCGTTTCGGGTGAAGCTTTCTTT. J is TRBJ1-1 and V is TRBV6-1; D gene ambiguous. Germline V lookup: CDR1 MNHNS, CDR2 SASEGT. The germline V and J ends were trimmed by 2 bases and 7 bases, with 20 bases remaining between them. The length of the CDR3 is 16 residues.